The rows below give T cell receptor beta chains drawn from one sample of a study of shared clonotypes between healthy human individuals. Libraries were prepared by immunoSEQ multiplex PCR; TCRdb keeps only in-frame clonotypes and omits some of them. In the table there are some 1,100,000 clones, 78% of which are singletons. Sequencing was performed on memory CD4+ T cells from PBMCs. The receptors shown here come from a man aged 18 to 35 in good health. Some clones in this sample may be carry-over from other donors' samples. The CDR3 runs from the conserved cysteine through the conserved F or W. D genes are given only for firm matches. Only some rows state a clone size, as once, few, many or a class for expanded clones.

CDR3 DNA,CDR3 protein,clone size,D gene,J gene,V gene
TGCAGGGAATCGACGAACACTGAAGCTTTCTTT,CRESTNTEAFF,few,.,TRBJ1-1,TRBV20-1
TGTGCCAGCCAAAGGGAGGGGGGGAGCAATCAGCCCCAGCATTTT,CASQREGGSNQPQHF,.,.,TRBJ1-5,TRBV2
TGTGCCAGCAGCTCCGACTCTGGAAACACCATATATTTT,CASSSDSGNTIYF,.,.,TRBJ1-3,TRBV7-2
TGCGCCAGCAGCCTTATTTCCTCTAGCACAGATACGCAGTATTTT,CASSLISSSTDTQYF,.,.,TRBJ2-3,TRBV5-1
TGTGCCAGCAGTGGAGCGGGAGCAAGGGGAGAGACCCAGTACTTC,CASSGAGARGETQYF,.,TRBD2,TRBJ2-5,TRBV28
TGTGCCAGCAGCCAAGATCGCAATCAGCCCCAGCATTTT,CASSQDRNQPQHF,few,.,TRBJ1-5,TRBV4-2
TGTGCCAGCTTTACTAGCGGTAGCACAGATACGCAGTATTTT,CASFTSGSTDTQYF,.,TRBD2,TRBJ2-3,TRBV2
TGCGCCAGCAGCCAAGATGAAAGGGGTACTGAAGCTTTCTTT,CASSQDERGTEAFF,many,.,TRBJ1-1,TRBV4-3
TGCGCCAGCAGTTTGGAGATGGGGACAGACTACCGCACAGATACGCAGTATTTT,CASSLEMGTDYRTDTQYF,few,TRBD1,TRBJ2-3,TRBV5-1
TGTGCCAGCAGCTTTCTAGCGGGAAGTACCTACAATGAGCAGTTCTTC,CASSFLAGSTYNEQFF,.,TRBD2,TRBJ2-1,TRBV7-2
TGTGCCAGCTCCCACGGTACTAACAGGGATTCCGAGCAGTACTTC,CASSHGTNRDSEQYF,.,.,TRBJ2-7,TRBV18
TGCGCCAGCAGCGACCCCGGACTAGCGGGATATGATACGCAGTATTTT,CASSDPGLAGYDTQYF,.,TRBD2,TRBJ2-3,TRBV5-1
TGTGCCAGCAGTTCGGGTCTATATAATTCACCCCTCCACTTT,CASSSGLYNSPLHF,.,.,TRBJ1-6,TRBV28
TGTGCCAGCAGCCTAAGACTAGCGGGAGATGCCAATGAGCAGTTCTTC,CASSLRLAGDANEQFF,.,TRBD2,TRBJ2-1,TRBV7-9
TGTGCCAGCAGCTTAAGGGTGGGCTCCTACAATGAGCAGTTCTTC,CASSLRVGSYNEQFF,.,.,TRBJ2-1,TRBV7-8
TGCGCCACCACAATACGGACTAGCGGAGTAAGTGAGCAGTTCTTC,CATTIRTSGVSEQFF,.,TRBD2,TRBJ2-1,TRBV10-2